This entry lists 7 T cell receptor beta chains sequenced from one sample in a study of cytomegalovirus exposure and HLA in healthy donors. PCR involved 60 Vbeta and 13 Jbeta primers. Profiling relied on immunoSEQ multiplex PCR, and the TCRdb table lists in-frame clones only, not all of them. The profile covers 80,000 to 95,000 clones, with 70% to 80% appearing a single time and roughly 14% taken by the ten largest. Sequenced input: PBMCs. The receptor source for this set is a woman in her 40s in good health and CMV-seropositive.

This clone has just a few counts. V usage is TRBV28 and J usage is TRBJ2-1, with 8 nucleotides matching TRBD2. The J segment lost 10 bases and the V segment lost 5 bases, leaving 13 bases of the junction unmatched. Germline CDR1 is MDHEN and CDR2 is SYDVKM. The CDR3 has 15 residues. The CDR3 sequence is CASSPWSSGMQEQFF. The CDR3 DNA reads TGTGCCAGCAGTCCTTGGAGTAGCGGGATGCAAGAGCAGTTCTTC.

This clone was found once. The genes are TRBV7-3 and TRBJ2-3; 8 positions agree with TRBD1. V shed 4 bases, J shed 9 bases, and the junction held 3 bases outside the gene matches. From germline, CDR1 is SGHTA and CDR2 FQGTGA. This CDR3 spans 12 amino acids. The CDR3 here is CASSSGQGTQYF. The CDR3 DNA is TGTGCCAGCAGCTCTGGACAGGGCACGCAGTATTTT.

V gene TRBV4-2 combines with J gene TRBJ2-7; D might be TRBD1 (5 bases). The CDR3 has 15 residues. V lost 3 bases and J lost 2, with 14 bases in between. The germline CDR1 and CDR2 sequences are LGHNA and YNFKEQ. The CDR3, as DNA: TGTGCCAGCAGCCAGAGGCAAGGGGCGACCTACGAGCAGTACTTC. This translates into CASSQRQGATYEQYF.

V and J are TRBV28 and TRBJ2-1; D is possibly TRBD1 (7 bases). The V gene lost 4 bases and the J gene lost 7 bases, with 8 bases spanning the gap. This CDR3 spans 12 amino acids. Germline CDR1 and CDR2: MDHEN and SYDVKM. The DNA for the CDR3 is TGTGCCAGCAGTTCAGGGGGGAATGAGCAGTTCTTC. Translated, it gives CASSSGGNEQFF. Drawing the rest from reference TRBV28 and TRBJ2-1, the complete variable domain is DVKVTQSSRYLVKRTGEKVFLECVQDMDHENMFWYRQDPGLGLRLIYFSYDVKMKEKGDIPEGYSVSREKKERFSLILESASTNQTSMYLCASSSGGNEQFFGPGTRLTVL.

The table lists this clone with a count of one. This chain uses TRBV18 with TRBJ2-5, with D possibly being TRBD1 (6 bases). The germline CDR1 and CDR2 sequences are KGHSH and LQKENI. The germline V and J ends were trimmed by 4 bases and 2 bases, with 11 bases remaining between them. This CDR3 is built from 14 residues. In DNA form, the CDR3 reads TGTGCCAGCTCACGAACAGGGACACAAGAGACCCAGTACTTC. It specifies CASSRTGTQETQYF.

This chain joins TRBV5-1 and TRBJ2-7; a possible D gene is TRBD1 (6 bases). CDR1 SGHRS and CDR2 YFSETQ come from the germline V gene. V dropped 2 bases and J dropped 0 bases, with 12 bases sitting between them. The CDR3 is made up of 15 amino acids. The CDR3 sequence is CASSFLIGGSYEQYF. The CDR3 nucleotides read TGCGCCAGCAGCTTTTTAATAGGGGGCTCCTACGAGCAGTACTTC.

About this clone itself: The same CDR3 is also encoded by other DNA sequences in this sample. V and J are TRBV29-1 and TRBJ1-1; D is undetermined. CDR1 SQVTM and CDR2 ANQGSEA come from the germline V gene. The V end lost 1 base, the J end lost 6 bases, and 3 bases lay between the germline ends. The CDR3 consists of 10 residues. CDR3 protein: CSVEVSEAFF. The CDR3 DNA reads as TGCAGCGTTGAAGTCTCTGAAGCTTTCTTT.